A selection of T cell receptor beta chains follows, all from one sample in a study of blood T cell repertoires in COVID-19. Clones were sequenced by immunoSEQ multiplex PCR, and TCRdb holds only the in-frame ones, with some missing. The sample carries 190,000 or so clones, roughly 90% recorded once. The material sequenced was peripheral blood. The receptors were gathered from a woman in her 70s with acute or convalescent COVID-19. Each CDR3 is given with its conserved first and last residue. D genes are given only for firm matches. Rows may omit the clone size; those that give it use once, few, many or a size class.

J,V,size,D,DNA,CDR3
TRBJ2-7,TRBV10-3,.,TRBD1,TGTGCCATCAGTTCGACAGGGGAGGCCTACGAGCAGTACTTC,CAISSTGEAYEQYF
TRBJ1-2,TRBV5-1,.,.,TGCGCCAGCAGTGCGGGGGGACTAACTAGCTATGGCTACACCTTC,CASSAGGLTSYGYTF
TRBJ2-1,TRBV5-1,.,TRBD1,TGCGCCAGCAGCTTGGATGGCAGGGGGTACAATGAGCAGTTCTTC,CASSLDGRGYNEQFF
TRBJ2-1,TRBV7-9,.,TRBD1,TGTGCCAGCAGCTTAGCCGGGACAGGCCGTTCGGGGAATGAGCAGTTCTTC,CASSLAGTGRSGNEQFF
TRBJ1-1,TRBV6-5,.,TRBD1,TGTGCCAGCAGTTATCGGCGCCAGGGGGCAACTGAAGCTTTCTTT,CASSYRRQGATEAFF
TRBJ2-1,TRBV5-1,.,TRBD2,TGCGCCAGCAGCTTGGAAGGGACTAGCAATGAGCAGTTCTTC,CASSLEGTSNEQFF
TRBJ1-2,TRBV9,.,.,TGTGCCAGCAGCGCGGGGGAATGGAGTTATGGCTACACCTTC,CASSAGEWSYGYTF
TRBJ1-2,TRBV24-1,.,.,TGTGCCACCAGTGATTTGCGGGGGGCAGATGGCTACACCTTC,CATSDLRGADGYTF
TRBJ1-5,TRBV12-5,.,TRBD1,TGTGCTAGTGGTTTGCCGACAGGGGGACGGGGGTTTCCCCAGCATTTT,CASGLPTGGRGFPQHF
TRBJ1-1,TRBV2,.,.,TGTGCCAGCAGTGTTCTGGGCAACACTGAAGCTTTCTTT,CASSVLGNTEAFF
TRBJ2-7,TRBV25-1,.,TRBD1,TGTGCCAGCAGTCCCCGGACAGGGGCCTACGAGCAGTACTTC,CASSPRTGAYEQYF
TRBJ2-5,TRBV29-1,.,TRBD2,TGCAGCGCCACGACTAGCGGTGCAATACAGTCGGCCCAGTACTTC,CSATTSGAIQSAQYF
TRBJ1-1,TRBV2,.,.,TGTGCCAGCAGGGGCCAACCGAACACTGAAGCTTTCTTT,CASRGQPNTEAFF
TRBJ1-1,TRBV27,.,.,TGTGCCAGCAGTTTGAGGCCTCTGAACACTGAAGCTTTCTTT,CASSLRPLNTEAFF
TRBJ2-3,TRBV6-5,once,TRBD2,TGTGCCAGCAGTTACTCGAATCGGGGGGGCACAGATACGCAGTATTTT,CASSYSNRGGTDTQYF
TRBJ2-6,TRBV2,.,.,TGTGCCAGCAGTGCCTCGGGCTCTGGGGCCAACGTCCTGACTTTC,CASSASGSGANVLTF
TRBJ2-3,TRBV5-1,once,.,TGCGCCAGCAGCCAGGAAGGCACAGATACGCAGTATTTT,CASSQEGTDTQYF
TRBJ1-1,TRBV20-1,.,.,TGCAGTGCTAGTCGGACGGGGGGGACTGAAGCTTTCTTT,CSASRTGGTEAFF
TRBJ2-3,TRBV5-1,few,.,TGCGCCAGCAGCCACTCCTCGGGGATATACACAGATACGCAGTATTTT,CASSHSSGIYTDTQYF
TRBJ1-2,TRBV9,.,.,TGTGCCAGCAGCCCCCCTGGCTCGGCGGTAATCCGCTACACCTTC,CASSPPGSAVIRYTF
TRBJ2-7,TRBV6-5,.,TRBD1,TGTGCCAGCAGGGACAGGGTTGCCCTCTACGAGCAGTACTTC,CASRDRVALYEQYF
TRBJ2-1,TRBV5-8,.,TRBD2,TGTGCCAGCAGCTTGCTAGCGGGAGGCGGTGAGCAGTTCTTC,CASSLLAGGGEQFF
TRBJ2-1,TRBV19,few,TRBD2,TGTGCCAGTAGTGGGGGGGGAAGGGGAAATGAGCAGTTCTTC,CASSGGGRGNEQFF
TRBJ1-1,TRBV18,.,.,TGTGCCAGCTCACCCGGACAGAGCACTGAAGCTTTCTTT,CASSPGQSTEAFF
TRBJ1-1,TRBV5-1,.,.,TGCGCCAGCAGCGCAGACAGGCCTACTGAAGCTTTCTTT,CASSADRPTEAFF
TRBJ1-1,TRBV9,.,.,TGTGCCAGCAGCGTAGCCAGGGTGGCGGACGGAACTGAAGCTTTCTTT,CASSVARVADGTEAFF
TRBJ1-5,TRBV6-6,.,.,TGTGCCAGCAGTTACTCGATGGGGGAGGGGCCCCAGCATTTT,CASSYSMGEGPQHF
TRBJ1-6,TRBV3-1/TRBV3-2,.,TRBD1,TGTGCCAGCAGAGGATCGGGACAGGGGGGTTATCCACCCCTCCACTTT,CASRGSGQGGYPPLHF
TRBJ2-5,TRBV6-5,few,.,TGTGCCAGCAGTTACTCGGGCGGGGTTGAGACCCAGTACTTC,CASSYSGGVETQYF
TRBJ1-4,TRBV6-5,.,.,TGTGCCAGCAGTTACTCCTGGGGAGTTGGTGAAAAACTGTTTTTT,CASSYSWGVGEKLFF
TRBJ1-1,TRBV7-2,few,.,TGTGCCAGCAGCCCCAGAGTGGGGACAAAGGCTTTCTTT,CASSPRVGTKAFF
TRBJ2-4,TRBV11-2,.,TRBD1,TGTGCCAGCAGCGTAACTGCGGGACAGGGTAGTATTCAGTACTTC,CASSVTAGQGSIQYF
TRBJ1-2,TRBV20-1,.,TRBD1,TGCAGTGCTAGTATACCCGGGACAGGGAACTATGGCTACACCTTC,CSASIPGTGNYGYTF
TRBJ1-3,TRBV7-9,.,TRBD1,TGTGCCAGCAGCTCACCACACGTAGGACAGGGAGCCTCTGGAAACACCATATATTTT,CASSSPHVGQGASGNTIYF
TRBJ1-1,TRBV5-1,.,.,TGCGCCAGTAGCCTGGACAGCTCGCAGGACACTGAAGCTTTCTTT,CASSLDSSQDTEAFF
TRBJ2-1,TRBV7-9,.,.,TGTGCCAGCAGCTTAGCGGGTGCCAGGGTCAATGAGCAGTTCTTC,CASSLAGARVNEQFF
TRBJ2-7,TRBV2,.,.,TGTGCCAGCAGTGAAGACAGGGTGAGCGAGCAGTACTTC,CASSEDRVSEQYF
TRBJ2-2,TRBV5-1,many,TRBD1,TGCGCCAGCACCCTGACAGGGGGCACCGGGGAGCTGTTTTTT,CASTLTGGTGELFF
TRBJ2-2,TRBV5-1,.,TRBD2,TGCGCCAGCAGCTCCGGACTAGCGGGAGTGGTCACCGGGGAGCTGTTTTTT,CASSSGLAGVVTGELFF
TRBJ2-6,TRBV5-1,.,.,TGCGCCAGCAGTCCTACTGGGGCGAGTACTGGGGCCAACGTCCTGACTTTC,CASSPTGASTGANVLTF
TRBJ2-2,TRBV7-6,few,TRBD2,TGTGCCAGCAGCCGGGGGGCCGGGGAGCTGTTTTTT,CASSRGAGELFF
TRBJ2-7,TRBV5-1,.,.,TGCGCCAGCAGCTCTCAGGGAGGCTACGAGCAGTACTTC,CASSSQGGYEQYF
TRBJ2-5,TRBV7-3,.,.,TGTGCCAGCAGCGGCGGGCCCCGGAAGACCCAGTACTTC,CASSGGPRKTQYF
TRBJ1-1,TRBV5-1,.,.,TGCGCCAGCAGCTTGACGGGGAGCACTGAAGCTTTCTTT,CASSLTGSTEAFF
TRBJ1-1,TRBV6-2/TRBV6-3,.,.,TGTGCCAGCGGTTCGGGACGTACAAGGGGGACTGAAGCTTTCTTT,CASGSGRTRGTEAFF
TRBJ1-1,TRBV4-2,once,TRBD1,TGTGCCAGCAGCCCAGACAGGGACACTGAAGCTTTCTTT,CASSPDRDTEAFF
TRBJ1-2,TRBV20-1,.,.,TGCAGTGCTAGAGACAGGTCCGACTACACCTTC,CSARDRSDYTF
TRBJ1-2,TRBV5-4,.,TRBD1,TGTGCCAGCAGCTTGAGGGCAGGGGGCAACTATGGCTACACCTTC,CASSLRAGGNYGYTF
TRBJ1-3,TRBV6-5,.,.,TGTGCCAGCACCCGGGAGGGACGGGGAAACACCATATATTTT,CASTREGRGNTIYF
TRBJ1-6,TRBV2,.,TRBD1,TGTGCCAGCAGTGTCGCAGTGACAGGGCGCAATTCACCCCTCCACTTT,CASSVAVTGRNSPLHF
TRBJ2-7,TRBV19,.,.,TGTGCCAGTAGTCTCGGACAAAGTCTCCACGAGCAGTACTTC,CASSLGQSLHEQYF
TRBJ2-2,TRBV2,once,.,TGTGCCAGCAGTGAAGCGCTTCGGGGCGGGGAGCTGTTTTTT,CASSEALRGGELFF
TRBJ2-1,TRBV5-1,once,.,TGCGCCAGCAGCTCCGCCCGGGGAGAGGGCAATGAGCAGTTCTTC,CASSSARGEGNEQFF
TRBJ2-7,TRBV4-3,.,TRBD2,TGCGCCAGCAGTCGCGGGGCTAGCGGGAAGTACGAGCAGTACTTC,CASSRGASGKYEQYF
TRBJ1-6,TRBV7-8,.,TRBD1,TGTGCCAGCAGCTTTCCAGGGGACAGGGCGAATTCACCCCTCCACTTT,CASSFPGDRANSPLHF